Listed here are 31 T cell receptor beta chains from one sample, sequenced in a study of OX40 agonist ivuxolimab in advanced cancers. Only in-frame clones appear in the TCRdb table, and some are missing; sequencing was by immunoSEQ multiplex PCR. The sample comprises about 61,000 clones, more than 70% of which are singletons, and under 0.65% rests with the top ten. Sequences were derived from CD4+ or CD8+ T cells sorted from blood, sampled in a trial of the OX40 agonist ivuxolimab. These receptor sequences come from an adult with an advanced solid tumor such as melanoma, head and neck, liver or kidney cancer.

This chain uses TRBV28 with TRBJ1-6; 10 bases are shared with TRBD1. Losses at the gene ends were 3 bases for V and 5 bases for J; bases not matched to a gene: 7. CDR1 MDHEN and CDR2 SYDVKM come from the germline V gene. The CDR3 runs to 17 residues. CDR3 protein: CASSFPDRGFNNSPLHF. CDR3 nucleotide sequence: TGTGCCAGCAGTTTCCCGGACAGGGGGTTCAATAATTCACCCCTCCACTTT.

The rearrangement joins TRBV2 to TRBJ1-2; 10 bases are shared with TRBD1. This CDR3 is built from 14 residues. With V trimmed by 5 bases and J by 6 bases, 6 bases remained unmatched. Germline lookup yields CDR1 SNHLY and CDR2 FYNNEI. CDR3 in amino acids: CASSSEGTGDGYTF. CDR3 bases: TGTGCCAGCAGTTCTGAGGGGACAGGGGATGGCTACACCTTC.

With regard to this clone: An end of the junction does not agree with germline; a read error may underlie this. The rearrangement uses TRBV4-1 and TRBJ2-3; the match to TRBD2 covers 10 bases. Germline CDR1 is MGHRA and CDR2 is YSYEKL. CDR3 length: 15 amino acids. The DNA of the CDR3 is TGCGCCAGCAGCCGAACCGAGACTAGCGGGCGGGGCAGGAATTTT. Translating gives CASSRTETSGRGRNF.

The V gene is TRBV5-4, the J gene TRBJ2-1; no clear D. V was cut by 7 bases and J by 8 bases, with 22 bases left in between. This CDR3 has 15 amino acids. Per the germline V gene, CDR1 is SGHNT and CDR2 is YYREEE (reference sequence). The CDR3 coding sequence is TGTGCCAGCGGATCGGACCAGGACGTTTCCGATGAGCAGTTCTTC. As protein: CASGSDQDVSDEQFF.

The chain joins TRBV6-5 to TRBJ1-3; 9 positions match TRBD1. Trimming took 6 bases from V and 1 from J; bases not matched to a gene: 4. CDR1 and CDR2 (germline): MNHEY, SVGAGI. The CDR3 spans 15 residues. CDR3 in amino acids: CASRRDRGSGNTIYF. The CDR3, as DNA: TGTGCCAGCAGGCGTGACAGGGGGTCTGGAAACACCATATATTTT.

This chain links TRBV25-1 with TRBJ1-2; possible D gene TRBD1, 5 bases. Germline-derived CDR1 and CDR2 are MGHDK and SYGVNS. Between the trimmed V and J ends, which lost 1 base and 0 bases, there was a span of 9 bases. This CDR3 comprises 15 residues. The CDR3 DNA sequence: TGTGCCAGCAGTGAATGGGGAGGGGCTAACTATGGCTACACCTTC. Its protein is CASSEWGGANYGYTF.

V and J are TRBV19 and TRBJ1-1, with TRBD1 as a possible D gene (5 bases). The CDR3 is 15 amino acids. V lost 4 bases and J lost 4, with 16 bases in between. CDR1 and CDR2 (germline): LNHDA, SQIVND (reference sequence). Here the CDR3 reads CASSTVGEGRTEAFF. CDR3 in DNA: TGTGCCAGTAGTACCGTGGGGGAAGGCCGCACTGAAGCTTTCTTT.

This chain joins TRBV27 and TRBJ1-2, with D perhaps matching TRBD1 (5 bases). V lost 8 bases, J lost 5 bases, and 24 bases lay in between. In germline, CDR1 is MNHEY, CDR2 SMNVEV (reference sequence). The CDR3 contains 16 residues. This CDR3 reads CASPPWGDRSGYGYTF. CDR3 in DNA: TGTGCCAGCCCCCCCTGGGGGGACCGGTCGGGGTATGGCTACACCTTC.

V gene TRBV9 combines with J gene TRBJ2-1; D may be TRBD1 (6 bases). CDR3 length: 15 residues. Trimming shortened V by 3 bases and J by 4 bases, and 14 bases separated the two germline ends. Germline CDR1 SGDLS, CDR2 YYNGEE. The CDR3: CASSARTGLYNEQFF. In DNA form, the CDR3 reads TGTGCCAGCAGCGCCCGAACAGGGTTATACAATGAGCAGTTCTTC.

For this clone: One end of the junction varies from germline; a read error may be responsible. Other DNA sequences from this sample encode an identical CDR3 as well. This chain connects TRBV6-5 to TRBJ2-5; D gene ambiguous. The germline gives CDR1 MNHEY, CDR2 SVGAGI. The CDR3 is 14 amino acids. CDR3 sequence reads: CASSYSNNQETQYF. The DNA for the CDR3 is TGTGCCAGCAGTTACTCAAATAACCAGGAGACCCAGTACTTC.

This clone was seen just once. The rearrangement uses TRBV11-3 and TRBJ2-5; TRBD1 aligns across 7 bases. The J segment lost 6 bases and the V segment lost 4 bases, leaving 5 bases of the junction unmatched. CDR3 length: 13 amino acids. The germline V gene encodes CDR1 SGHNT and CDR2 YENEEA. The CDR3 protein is CASSSRQGQTQYF. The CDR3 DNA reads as TGTGCCAGCAGCTCCAGACAGGGACAGACCCAGTACTTC.

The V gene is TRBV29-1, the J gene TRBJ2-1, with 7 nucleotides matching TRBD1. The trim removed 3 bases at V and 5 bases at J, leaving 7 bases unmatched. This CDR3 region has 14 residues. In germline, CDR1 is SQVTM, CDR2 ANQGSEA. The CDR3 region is CSVEGQGVHNEQFF. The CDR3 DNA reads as TGCAGCGTTGAGGGGCAGGGGGTGCACAATGAGCAGTTCTTC.

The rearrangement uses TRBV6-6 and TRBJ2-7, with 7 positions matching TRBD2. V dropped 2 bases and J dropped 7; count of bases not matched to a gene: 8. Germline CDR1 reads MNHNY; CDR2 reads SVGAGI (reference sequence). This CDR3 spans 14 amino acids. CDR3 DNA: TGTGCCAGCAGTTACCCGACCGCGCGGGAGGAGCAGTACTTC. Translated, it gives CASSYPTAREEQYF.

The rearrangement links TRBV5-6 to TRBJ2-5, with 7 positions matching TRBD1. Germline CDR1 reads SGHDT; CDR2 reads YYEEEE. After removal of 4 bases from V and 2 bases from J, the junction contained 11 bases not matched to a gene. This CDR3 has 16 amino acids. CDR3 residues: CASSPDRAQAQETQYF. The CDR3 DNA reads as TGTGCCAGCAGCCCTGACAGGGCCCAGGCTCAAGAGACCCAGTACTTC.

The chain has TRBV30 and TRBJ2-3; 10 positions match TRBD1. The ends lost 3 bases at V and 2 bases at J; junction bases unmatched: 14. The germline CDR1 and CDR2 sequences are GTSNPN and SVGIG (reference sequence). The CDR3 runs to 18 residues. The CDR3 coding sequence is TGTGCCTGGAGAGCTATCGGGACAGGGGAAAGGGCCACAGATACGCAGTATTTT. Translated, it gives CAWRAIGTGERATDTQYF.

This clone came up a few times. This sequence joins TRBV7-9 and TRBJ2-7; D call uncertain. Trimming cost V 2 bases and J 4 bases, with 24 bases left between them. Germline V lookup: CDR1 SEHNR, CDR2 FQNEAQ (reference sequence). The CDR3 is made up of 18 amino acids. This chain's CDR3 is CASSLHLRVNQEQYEQYF. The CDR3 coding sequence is TGTGCCAGCAGCTTACACTTACGGGTCAACCAAGAACAATACGAGCAGTACTTC. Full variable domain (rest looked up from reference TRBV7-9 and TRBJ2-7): DTGVSQNPRHKITKRGQNVTFRCDPISEHNRLYWYRQTLGQGPEFLTYFQNEAQLEKSRLLSDRFSAERPKGSFSTLEIQRTEQGDSAMYLCASSLHLRVNQEQYEQYFGPGTRLTVT.

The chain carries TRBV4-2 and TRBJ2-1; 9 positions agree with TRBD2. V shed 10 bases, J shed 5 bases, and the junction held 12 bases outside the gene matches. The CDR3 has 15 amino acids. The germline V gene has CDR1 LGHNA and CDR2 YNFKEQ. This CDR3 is CATRASGIGHNEQFF. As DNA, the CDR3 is TGTGCCACGCGGGCTAGCGGGATCGGGCACAATGAGCAGTTCTTC.

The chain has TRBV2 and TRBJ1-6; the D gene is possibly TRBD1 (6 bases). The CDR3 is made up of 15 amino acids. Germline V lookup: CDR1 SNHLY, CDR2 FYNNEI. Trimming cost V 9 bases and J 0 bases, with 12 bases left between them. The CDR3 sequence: CASMDSTSYNSPLHF. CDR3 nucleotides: TGTGCCAGTATGGACAGTACCTCCTATAATTCACCCCTCCACTTT. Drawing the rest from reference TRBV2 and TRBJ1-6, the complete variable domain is EPEVTQTPSHQVTQMGQEVILRCVPISNHLYFYWYRQILGQKVEFLVSFYNNEISEKSEIFDDQFSVERPDGSNFTLKIRSTKLEDSAMYFCASMDSTSYNSPLHFGNGTRLTVT.

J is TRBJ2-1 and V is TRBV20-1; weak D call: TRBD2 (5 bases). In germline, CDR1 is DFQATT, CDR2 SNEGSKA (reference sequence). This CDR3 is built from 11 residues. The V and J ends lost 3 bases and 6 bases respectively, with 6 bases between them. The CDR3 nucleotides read TGCAGTGCTAGGGAGGTCAATGAGCAGTTCTTC. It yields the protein CSAREVNEQFF.

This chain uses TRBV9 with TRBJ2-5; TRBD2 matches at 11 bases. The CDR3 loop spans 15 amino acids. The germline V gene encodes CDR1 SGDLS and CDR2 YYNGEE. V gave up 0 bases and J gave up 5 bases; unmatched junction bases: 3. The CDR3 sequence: CASSVGVAGGETQYF. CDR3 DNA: TGTGCCAGCAGCGTAGGTGTAGCGGGGGGGGAGACCCAGTACTTC.

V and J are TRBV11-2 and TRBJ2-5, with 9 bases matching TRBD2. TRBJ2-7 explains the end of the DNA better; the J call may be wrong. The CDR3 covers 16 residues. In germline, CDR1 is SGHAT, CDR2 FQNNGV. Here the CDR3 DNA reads TGTGCCAGCAGCCCCCTAGGGCGGGAGGGTCGCTACGAGCAGTACTTC. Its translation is CASSPLGREGRYEQYF.

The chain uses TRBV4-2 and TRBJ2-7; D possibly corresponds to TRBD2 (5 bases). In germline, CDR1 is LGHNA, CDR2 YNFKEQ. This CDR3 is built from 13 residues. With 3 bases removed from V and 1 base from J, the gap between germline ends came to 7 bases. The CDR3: CASSHRGSYEQYF. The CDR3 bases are TGTGCCAGCAGCCACCGGGGTTCCTACGAGCAGTACTTC.

CDR3 in DNA: TGTGCCAGCTCGGGACAAAGCAATCAGCCCCAGCATTTT. Translated: CASSGQSNQPQHF. This chain uses TRBV18 with TRBJ1-5; a possible D gene is TRBD1 (6 bases). CDR1 is KGHSH, CDR2 LQKENI, per germline. The CDR3 loop spans 13 amino acids. Trimming cost V 6 bases and J 1 base, with 7 bases left between them.

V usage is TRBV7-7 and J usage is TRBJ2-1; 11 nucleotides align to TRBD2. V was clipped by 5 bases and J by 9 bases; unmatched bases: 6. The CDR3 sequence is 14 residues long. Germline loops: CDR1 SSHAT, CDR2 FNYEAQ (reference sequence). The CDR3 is CASSPYLAGGEQFF. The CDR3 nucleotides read TGTGCCAGCAGCCCATATCTAGCGGGAGGTGAGCAGTTCTTC.

CDR3 bases: TGTGCCTGGACCTCCGGACAGGAGCAGTACTTC. Translation gives CAWTSGQEQYF. The chain employs TRBV30 and TRBJ2-7; D might be TRBD1 (6 bases). CDR1 and CDR2 (germline): GTSNPN, SVGIG (reference sequence). This CDR3 spans 11 amino acids. The V and J ends lost 4 bases and 7 bases respectively, with 11 bases between them.

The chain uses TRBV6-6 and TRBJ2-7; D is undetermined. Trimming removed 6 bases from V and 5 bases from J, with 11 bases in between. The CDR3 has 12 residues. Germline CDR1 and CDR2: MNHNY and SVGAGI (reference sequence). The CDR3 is CASSATGDEQYF. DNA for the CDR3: TGTGCCAGCAGCGCAACTGGCGACGAGCAGTACTTC.

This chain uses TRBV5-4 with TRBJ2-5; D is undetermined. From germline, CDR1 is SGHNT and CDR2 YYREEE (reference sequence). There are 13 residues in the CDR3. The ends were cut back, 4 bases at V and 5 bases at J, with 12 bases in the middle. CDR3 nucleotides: TGTGCCAGCAGCACCGGGCCTGGGGAGACCCAGTACTTC. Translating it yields CASSTGPGETQYF.

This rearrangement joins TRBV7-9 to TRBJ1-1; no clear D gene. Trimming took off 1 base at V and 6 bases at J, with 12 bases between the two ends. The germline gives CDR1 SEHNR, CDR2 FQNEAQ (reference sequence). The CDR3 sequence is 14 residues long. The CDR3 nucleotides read TGTGCCAGCAGCTTAGAATTGGGTGACGCTGAAGCTTTCTTT. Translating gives CASSLELGDAEAFF. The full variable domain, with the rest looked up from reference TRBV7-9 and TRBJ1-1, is DTGVSQNPRHKITKRGQNVTFRCDPISEHNRLYWYRQTLGQGPEFLTYFQNEAQLEKSRLLSDRFSAERPKGSFSTLEIQRTEQGDSAMYLCASSLELGDAEAFFGQGTRLTVV.

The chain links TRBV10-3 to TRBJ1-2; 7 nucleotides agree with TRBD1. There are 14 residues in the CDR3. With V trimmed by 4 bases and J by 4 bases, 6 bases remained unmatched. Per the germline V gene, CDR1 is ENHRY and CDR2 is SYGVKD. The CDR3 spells CAISVDRALYGYTF. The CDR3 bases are TGTGCCATCAGTGTAGACAGGGCACTCTATGGCTACACCTTC.

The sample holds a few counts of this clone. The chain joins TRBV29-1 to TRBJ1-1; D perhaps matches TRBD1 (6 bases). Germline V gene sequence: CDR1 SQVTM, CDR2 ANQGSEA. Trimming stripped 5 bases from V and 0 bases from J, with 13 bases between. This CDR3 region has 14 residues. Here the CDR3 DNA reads TGCAGCGTTAAACAGGGTTCAATGAACACTGAAGCTTTCTTT. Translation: CSVKQGSMNTEAFF.

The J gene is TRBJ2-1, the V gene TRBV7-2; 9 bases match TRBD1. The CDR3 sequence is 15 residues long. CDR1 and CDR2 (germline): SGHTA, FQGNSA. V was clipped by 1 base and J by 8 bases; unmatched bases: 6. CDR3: CASSLEGQGSYEQFF. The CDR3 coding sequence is TGTGCCAGCAGCTTAGAGGGACAGGGTAGTTATGAGCAGTTCTTC. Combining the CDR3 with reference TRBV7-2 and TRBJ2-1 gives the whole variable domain GAGVSQSPSNKVTEKGKDVELRCDPISGHTALYWYRQSLGQGLEFLIYFQGNSAPDKSGLPSDRFSAERTGGSVSTLTIQRTQQEDSAVYLCASSLEGQGSYEQFFGPGTRLTVL.